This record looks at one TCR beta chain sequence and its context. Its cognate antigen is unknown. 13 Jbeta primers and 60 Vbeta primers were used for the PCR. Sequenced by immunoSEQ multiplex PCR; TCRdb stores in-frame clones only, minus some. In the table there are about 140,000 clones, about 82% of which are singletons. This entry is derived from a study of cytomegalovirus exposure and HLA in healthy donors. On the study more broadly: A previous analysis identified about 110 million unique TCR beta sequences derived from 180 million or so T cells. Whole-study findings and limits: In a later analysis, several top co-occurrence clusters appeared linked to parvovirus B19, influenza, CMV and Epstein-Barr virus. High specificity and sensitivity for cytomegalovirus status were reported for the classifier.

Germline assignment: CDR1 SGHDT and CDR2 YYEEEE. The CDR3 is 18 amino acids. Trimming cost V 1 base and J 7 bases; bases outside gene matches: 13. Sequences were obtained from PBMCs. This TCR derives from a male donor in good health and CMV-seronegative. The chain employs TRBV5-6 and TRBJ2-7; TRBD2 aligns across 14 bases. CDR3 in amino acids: CASSLLRLAGGPVEEQYF. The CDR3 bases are TGTGCCAGCAGCTTGTTAAGACTAGCGGGGGGGCCCGTTGAGGAGCAGTACTTC.